A single sample is the source of the 15 T cell receptor beta chains below, sequenced in a study of cytomegalovirus exposure and HLA in healthy donors. Primers for the PCR totalled 60 Vbeta and 13 Jbeta. Assay: immunoSEQ multiplex PCR; the TCRdb copy retains only in-frame clones and omits some. In the table there are some 110,000 clones, roughly 68% of which are singletons. Sequenced material: PBMCs. All receptors come from a man under 40 in good health and CMV-seropositive.

The rearrangement joins TRBV27 to TRBJ1-3; D remains ambiguous. V was clipped by 3 bases and J by 4 bases, with 10 bases between them. The CDR3 spans 14 residues. CDR1 and CDR2 from the germline V gene are MNHEY and SMNVEV (reference sequence). CDR3 protein: CASSLSPVGNTIYF. The CDR3 DNA is TGTGCCAGCAGTTTGTCCCCGGTGGGAAACACCATATATTTT.

This chain connects TRBV10-3 to TRBJ2-1, with TRBD1 identical over 9 bases. V was pared by 6 bases and J by 7 bases, with 1 base of the junction left unmatched. This CDR3 is built from 12 residues. Germline V gives CDR1 ENHRY, CDR2 SYGVKD. In nucleotides, the CDR3 is TGTGCCATCAGAGGACAGGGGAATGAGCAGTTCTTC. It encodes CAIRGQGNEQFF.

The chain has TRBV11-3 and TRBJ2-1; 7 nucleotides line up with TRBD2. With 4 bases clipped from V and 1 base from J, the junction kept 10 bases outside the gene matches. Germline V gene sequence: CDR1 SGHNT, CDR2 YENEEA. This CDR3 is 17 amino acids long. CDR3 DNA: TGTGCCAGCAGCTCCCCTTGGATCGGGAGGTCCTACAATGAGCAGTTCTTC. Its protein is CASSSPWIGRSYNEQFF.

The J gene is TRBJ1-1, the V gene TRBV28; 9 nucleotides agree with TRBD1. The CDR3 is 15 residues long. With 4 bases clipped from V and 2 bases from J, the junction kept 5 bases outside the gene matches. Per germline, CDR1 MDHEN and CDR2 SYDVKM. CDR3 residues: CASSSPGQGNTEAFF. The CDR3 DNA follows: TGTGCCAGCAGTTCCCCGGGACAGGGAAACACTGAAGCTTTCTTT.

The chain is built from TRBV6-1 and TRBJ2-7; weak D call: TRBD2 (7 bases). CDR3 length equals 13 residues. CDR1 is MNHNS, CDR2 SASEGT, per germline. V dropped 6 bases and J dropped 9 bases, with 18 bases sitting between them. CDR3 bases: TGTGCCAGCAGCCCCCCGGGGGCGGGAGTGCAGTACGTC. It is translated as CASSPPGAGVQYV.

V and J are TRBV27 and TRBJ2-1; 10 bases agree with TRBD2. Germline assignment: CDR1 MNHEY and CDR2 SMNVEV (reference sequence). CDR3 length: 20 amino acids. V was pared by 4 bases and J by 0 bases, with 15 bases of the junction left unmatched. The CDR3: CASSWTGSSGSRYSYNEQFF. In DNA form, the CDR3 reads TGTGCCAGCAGTTGGACCGGGTCTAGCGGGAGCAGATACTCCTACAATGAGCAGTTCTTC.

This chain connects TRBV4-1 to TRBJ1-3; D gene uncertain. This CDR3 is built from 16 residues. Germline lookup yields CDR1 MGHRA and CDR2 YSYEKL. Trimming took off 0 bases at V and 1 base at J, with 10 bases between the two ends. CDR3 amino acids: CASSQEGARSGNTIYF. For the CDR3, the DNA is TGCGCCAGCAGCCAAGAAGGAGCGAGGTCTGGAAACACCATATATTTT.

The chain recombines TRBV21-1 with TRBJ2-1; the listed D gene, TRBD2, was not tested against the DNA. TRBV21-1 is a recognized pseudogene. This CDR3 comprises 14 residues. CDR3 DNA sequence: TGTGCCAGCAGTGGTTTTGAGGGTAGCGATGAGCAGTTCTTC. This sequence encodes CASSGFEGSDEQFF.

Only one count was recorded for this clone. V gene TRBV10-1 combines with J gene TRBJ2-5; D possibly corresponds to TRBD2 (6 bases). The germline CDR1 and CDR2 sequences are WNHNN and SYGVQD (reference sequence). Trimming shortened V by 2 bases and J by 7 bases, and 14 bases separated the two germline ends. This CDR3 is 14 amino acids long. CDR3 DNA: TGCGCCAGCAGTGAGGGTAGATCCGGGAGGACCCAGTACTTC. Amino acid sequence: CASSEGRSGRTQYF.

The rearrangement uses TRBV13 and TRBJ2-5, with 8 bases matching TRBD1. CDR3 length: 16 amino acids. Losses at the gene ends were 0 bases for V and 1 base for J; bases not matched to a gene: 4. Germline CDR1 is PRHDT and CDR2 is FYEKMQ (reference sequence). This CDR3 reads CASSLGGQGPQETQYF. In DNA, the CDR3 is TGTGCCAGCAGCTTAGGAGGACAGGGACCCCAAGAGACCCAGTACTTC.

In its sample, this clone was seen once. This rearrangement joins TRBV29-1 to TRBJ1-2; the match to TRBD1 covers 10 bases. The CDR3 runs to 13 residues. V lost 3 bases to trimming and J lost 6 bases; unmatched junction nucleotides: 4. CDR1 and CDR2 from the germline V gene are SQVTM and ANQGSEA. The CDR3 DNA is TGCAGCGTTGATTCAGACAGGGGGCATGGCTACACCTTC. Translation: CSVDSDRGHGYTF.

The J gene is TRBJ1-1, the V gene TRBV9, with 7 positions matching TRBD1. Germline V CDR1 and CDR2: SGDLS, YYNGEE. V dropped 3 bases and J dropped 3; count of bases not matched to a gene: 8. The CDR3 is made up of 15 amino acids. CDR3 bases: TGTGCCAGCAGCGGTCGACAGGGTGGGGACACTGAAGCTTTCTTT. It encodes CASSGRQGGDTEAFF. The complete variable domain, with remaining parts taken from reference TRBV9 and TRBJ1-1, reads DSGVTQTPKHLITATGQRVTLRCSPRSGDLSVYWYQQSLDQGLQFLIQYYNGEERAKGNILERFSAQQFPDLHSELNLSSLELGDSALYFCASSGRQGGDTEAFFGQGTRLTVV.

The V gene is TRBV29-1, the J gene TRBJ2-1; 8 nucleotides agree with TRBD2. Germline trimming cut 4 bases from V and 8 bases from J; bases unmatched to any gene: 7. The CDR3 has 13 residues. CDR1 SQVTM and CDR2 ANQGSEA come from the germline V gene. CDR3 residues: CSVGSTAGDEQFF. CDR3 bases: TGCAGCGTTGGAAGTACAGCGGGGGATGAGCAGTTCTTC.

This chain links TRBV6-1 with TRBJ1-4, with D perhaps matching TRBD1 (5 bases). From germline, CDR1 is MNHNS and CDR2 SASEGT. Deletions cut 2 bases from V and 5 bases from J, with 9 bases between. The CDR3 consists of 14 residues. The CDR3 nucleotides are TGTGCCAGCAGTGAACCGGGGGAGAATGAAAAACTGTTTTTT. Amino acid sequence: CASSEPGENEKLFF.

The table lists this clone with a count of one. This chain joins TRBV7-9 and TRBJ1-2, with D perhaps matching TRBD1 (5 bases). Trimming removed 5 bases from V and 7 bases from J, with 14 bases in between. This CDR3 spans 13 amino acids. Germline V gives CDR1 SEHNR, CDR2 FQNEAQ (reference sequence). The CDR3 is CASSGGGEAGYTF. The CDR3, as DNA: TGTGCCAGCAGCGGAGGAGGGGAGGCTGGCTACACCTTC.